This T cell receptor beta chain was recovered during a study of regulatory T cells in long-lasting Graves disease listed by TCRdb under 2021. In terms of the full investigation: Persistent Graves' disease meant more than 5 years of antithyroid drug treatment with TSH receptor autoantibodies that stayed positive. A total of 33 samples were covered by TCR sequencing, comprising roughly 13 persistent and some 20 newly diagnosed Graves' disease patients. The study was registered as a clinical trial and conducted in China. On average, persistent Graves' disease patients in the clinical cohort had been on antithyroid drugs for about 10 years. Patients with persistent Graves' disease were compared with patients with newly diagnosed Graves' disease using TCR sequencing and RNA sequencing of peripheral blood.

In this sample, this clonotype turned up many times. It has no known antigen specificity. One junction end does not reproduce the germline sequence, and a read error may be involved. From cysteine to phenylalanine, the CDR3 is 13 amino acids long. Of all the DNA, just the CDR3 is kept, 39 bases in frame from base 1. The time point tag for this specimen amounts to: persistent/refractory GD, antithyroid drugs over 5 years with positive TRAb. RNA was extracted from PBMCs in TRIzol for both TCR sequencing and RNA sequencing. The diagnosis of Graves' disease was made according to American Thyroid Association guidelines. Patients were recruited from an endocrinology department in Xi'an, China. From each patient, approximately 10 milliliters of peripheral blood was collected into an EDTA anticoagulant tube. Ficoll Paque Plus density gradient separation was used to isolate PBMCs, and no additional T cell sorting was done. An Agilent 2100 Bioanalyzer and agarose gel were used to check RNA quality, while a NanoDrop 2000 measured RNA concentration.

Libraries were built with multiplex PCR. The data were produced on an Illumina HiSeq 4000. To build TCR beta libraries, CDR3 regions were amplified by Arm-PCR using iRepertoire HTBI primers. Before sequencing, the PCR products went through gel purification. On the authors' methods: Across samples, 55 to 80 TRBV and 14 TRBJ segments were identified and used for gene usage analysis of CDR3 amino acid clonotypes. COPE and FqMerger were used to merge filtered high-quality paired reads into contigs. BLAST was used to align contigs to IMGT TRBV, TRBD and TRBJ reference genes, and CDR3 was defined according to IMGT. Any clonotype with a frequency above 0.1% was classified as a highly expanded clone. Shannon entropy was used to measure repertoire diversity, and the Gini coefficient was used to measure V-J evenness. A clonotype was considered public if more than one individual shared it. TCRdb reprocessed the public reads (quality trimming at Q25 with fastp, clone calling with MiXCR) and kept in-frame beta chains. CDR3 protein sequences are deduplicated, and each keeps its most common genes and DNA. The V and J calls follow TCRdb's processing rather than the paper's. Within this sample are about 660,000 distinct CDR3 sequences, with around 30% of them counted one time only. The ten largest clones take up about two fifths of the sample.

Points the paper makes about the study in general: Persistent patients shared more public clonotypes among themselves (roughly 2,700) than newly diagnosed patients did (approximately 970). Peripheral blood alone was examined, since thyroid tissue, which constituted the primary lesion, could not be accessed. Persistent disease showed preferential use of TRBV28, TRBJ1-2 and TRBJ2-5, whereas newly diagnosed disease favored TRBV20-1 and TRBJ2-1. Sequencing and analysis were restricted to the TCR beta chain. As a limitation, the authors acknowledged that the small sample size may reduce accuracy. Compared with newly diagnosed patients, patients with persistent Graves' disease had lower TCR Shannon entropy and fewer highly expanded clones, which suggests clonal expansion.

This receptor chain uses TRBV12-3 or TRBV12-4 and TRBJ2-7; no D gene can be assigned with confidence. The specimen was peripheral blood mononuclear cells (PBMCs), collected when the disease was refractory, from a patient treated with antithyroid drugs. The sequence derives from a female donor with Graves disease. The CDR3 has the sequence CASSTGLSYEQYF. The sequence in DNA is TGCGCCAGCAGCACTGGCCTATCCTACGAGCAGTACTTC.